This T cell receptor beta chain was captured by sequencing in a study of OX40 agonist ivuxolimab in advanced cancers. Background on the study: Earlier treatment with anti-PD-1, anti-PD-L1 or anti-CTLA-4 was permitted, and around 36% had received some. Three patients showed partial responses: one hepatocellular carcinoma and two cutaneous melanoma cases.

The method was immunoSEQ multiplex PCR; TCRdb's version includes in-frame clones alone and lacks a portion of them. The sample lists approximately 67,000 clones; 80% to 90% were seen once. The sequencing used CD4+ or CD8+ T cells sorted from blood, collected in a trial of the OX40 agonist ivuxolimab. This TCR was recovered from an adult with an advanced solid tumor such as melanoma, head and neck, liver or kidney cancer.

As DNA, the CDR3 is TGTGCCAGCGGGCCCGTTTACGAGCAGTACTTC. Encoded protein: CASGPVYEQYF. This chain uses TRBV28 with TRBJ2-7; D unresolved. Trimming took 8 bases from V and 4 from J, leaving 9 bases between them. The CDR3 has 11 residues. Looked up from germline, CDR1 is MDHEN and CDR2 is SYDVKM.